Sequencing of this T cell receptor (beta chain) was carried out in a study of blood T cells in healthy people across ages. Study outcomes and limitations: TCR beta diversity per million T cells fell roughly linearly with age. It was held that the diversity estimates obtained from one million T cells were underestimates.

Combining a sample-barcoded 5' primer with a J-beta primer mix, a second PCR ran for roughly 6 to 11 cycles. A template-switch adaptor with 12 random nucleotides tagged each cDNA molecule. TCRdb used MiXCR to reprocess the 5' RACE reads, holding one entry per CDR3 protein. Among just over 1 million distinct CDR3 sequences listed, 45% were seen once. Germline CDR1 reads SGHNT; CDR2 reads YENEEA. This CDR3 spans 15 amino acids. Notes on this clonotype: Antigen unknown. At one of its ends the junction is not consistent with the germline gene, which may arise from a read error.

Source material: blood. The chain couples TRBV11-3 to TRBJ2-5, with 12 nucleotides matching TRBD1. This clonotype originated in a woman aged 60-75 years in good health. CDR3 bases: TGTGCCGGCAGCCCCGGGACAGGGGGCTACGAGACCCAGTACTTC. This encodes CAGSPGTGGYETQYF.